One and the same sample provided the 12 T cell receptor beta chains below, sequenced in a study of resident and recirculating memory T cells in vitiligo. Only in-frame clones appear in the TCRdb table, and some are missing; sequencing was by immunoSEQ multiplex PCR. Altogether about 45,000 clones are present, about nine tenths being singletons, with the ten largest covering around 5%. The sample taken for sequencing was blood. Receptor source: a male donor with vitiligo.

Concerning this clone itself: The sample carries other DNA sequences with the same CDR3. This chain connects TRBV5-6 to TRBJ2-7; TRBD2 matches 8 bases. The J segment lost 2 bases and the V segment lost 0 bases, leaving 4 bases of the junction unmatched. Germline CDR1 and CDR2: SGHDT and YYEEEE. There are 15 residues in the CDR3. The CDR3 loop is CASSLGLAGPYEQYF. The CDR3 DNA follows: TGTGCCAGCAGCTTGGGGCTAGCGGGTCCCTACGAGCAGTACTTC.

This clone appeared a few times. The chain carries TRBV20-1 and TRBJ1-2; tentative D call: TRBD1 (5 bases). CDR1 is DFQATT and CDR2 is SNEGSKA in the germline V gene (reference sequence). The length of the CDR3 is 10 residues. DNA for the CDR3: TGCAGGGCGGGGCGGGATGGCTACACCTTC. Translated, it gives CRAGRDGYTF.

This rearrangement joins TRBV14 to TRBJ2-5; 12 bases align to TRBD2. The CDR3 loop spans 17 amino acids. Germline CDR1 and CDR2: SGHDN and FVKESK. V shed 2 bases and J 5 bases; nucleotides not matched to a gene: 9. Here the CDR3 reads CASSQYGLAGRMETQYF. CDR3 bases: TGTGCCAGCAGCCAATATGGACTAGCGGGGAGGATGGAGACCCAGTACTTC.

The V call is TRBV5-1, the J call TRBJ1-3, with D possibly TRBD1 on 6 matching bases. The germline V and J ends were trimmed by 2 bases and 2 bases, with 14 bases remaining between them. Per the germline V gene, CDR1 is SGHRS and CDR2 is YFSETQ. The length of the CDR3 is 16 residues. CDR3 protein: CASSLMTGDTGNTIYF. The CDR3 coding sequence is TGCGCCAGCAGCTTAATGACAGGAGACACTGGAAACACCATATATTTT.

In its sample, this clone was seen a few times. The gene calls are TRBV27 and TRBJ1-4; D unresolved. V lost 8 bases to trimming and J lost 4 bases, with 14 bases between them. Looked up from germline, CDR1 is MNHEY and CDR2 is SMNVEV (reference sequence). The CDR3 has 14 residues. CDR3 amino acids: CASRPGGINEKLFF. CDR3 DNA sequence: TGTGCCAGCCGGCCTGGAGGGATTAATGAAAAACTGTTTTTT. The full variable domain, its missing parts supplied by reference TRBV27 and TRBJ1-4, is EAQVTQNPRYLITVTGKKLTVTCSQNMNHEYMSWYRQDPGLGLRQIYYSMNVEVTDKGDVPEGYKVSRKEKRNFPLILESPSPNQTSLYFCASRPGGINEKLFFGSGTQLSVL.

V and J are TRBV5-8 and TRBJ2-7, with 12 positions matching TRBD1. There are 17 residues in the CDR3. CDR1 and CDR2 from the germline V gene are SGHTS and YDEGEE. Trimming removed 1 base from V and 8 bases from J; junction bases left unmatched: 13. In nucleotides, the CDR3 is TGTGCCAGCAGCTTGTTGGGGGGACCGGGACAGGGGGCGCAGCAGTACTTC. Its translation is CASSLLGGPGQGAQQYF.

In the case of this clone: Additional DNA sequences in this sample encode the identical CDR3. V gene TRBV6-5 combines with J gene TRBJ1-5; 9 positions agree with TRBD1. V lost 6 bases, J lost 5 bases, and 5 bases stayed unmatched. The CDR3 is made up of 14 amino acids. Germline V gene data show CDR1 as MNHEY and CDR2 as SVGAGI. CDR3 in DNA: TGTGCCAGCAGCCTGGGACAGGGCCATCAGCCCCAGCATTTT. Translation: CASSLGQGHQPQHF.

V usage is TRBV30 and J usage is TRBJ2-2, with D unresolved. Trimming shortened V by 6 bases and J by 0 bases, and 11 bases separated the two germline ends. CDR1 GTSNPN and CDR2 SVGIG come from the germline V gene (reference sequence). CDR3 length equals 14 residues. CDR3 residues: CACPKQTNTGELFF. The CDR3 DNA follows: TGTGCCTGCCCAAAACAGACGAACACCGGGGAGCTGTTTTTT.

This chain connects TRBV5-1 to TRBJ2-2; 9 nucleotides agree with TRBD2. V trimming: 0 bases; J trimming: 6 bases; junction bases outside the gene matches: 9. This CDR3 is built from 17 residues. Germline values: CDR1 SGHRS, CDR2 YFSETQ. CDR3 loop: CASSLVRRGGGAGELFF. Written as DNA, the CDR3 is TGCGCCAGCAGCTTGGTTCGGCGGGGGGGCGGCGCCGGGGAGCTGTTTTTT.

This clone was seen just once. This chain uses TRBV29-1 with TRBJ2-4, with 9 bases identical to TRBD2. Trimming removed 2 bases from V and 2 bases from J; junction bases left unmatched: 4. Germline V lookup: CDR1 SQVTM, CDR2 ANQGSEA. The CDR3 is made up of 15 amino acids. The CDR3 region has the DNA TGCAGCGTTGAACTAGCGGGGATGACCAAAAACATTCAGTACTTC. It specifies CSVELAGMTKNIQYF.

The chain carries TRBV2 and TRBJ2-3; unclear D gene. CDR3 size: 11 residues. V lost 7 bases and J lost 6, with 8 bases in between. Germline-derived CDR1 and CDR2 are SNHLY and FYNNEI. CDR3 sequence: CASTVRDTQYF. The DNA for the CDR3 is TGTGCCAGCACCGTCAGGGATACGCAGTATTTT.

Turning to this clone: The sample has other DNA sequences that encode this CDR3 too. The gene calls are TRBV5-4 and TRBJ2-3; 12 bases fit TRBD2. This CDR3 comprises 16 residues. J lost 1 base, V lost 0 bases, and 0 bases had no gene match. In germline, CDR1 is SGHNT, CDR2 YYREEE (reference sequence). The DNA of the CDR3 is TGTGCCAGCAGCTTGGGACTAGCGGGGGGCACAGATACGCAGTATTTT. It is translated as CASSLGLAGGTDTQYF.